What follows describes a single TCR beta chain. This record comes from a study of blood T cell repertoires in COVID-19. Study details: Donors in the United States, Italy and Spain gave samples during acute or convalescent COVID-19.

Original handling: Amplification from reference gene primers served as the basis for estimated nucleated cell counts. Sequencing used immunoSEQ multiplex PCR; TCRdb keeps in-frame clones, though not all of them. V and J calls and clone size are those listed in that table; D and trimming were worked out from the DNA. Of 57,000 or so clones in the sample, around 79% were seen once. V was cut by 1 base and J by 2 bases, with 8 bases left in between. Per the germline V gene, CDR1 is MNHNS and CDR2 is SASEGT. The length of the CDR3 is 14 residues. This clonotype was obtained from a man between 60 and 75 years old with acute or convalescent COVID-19. The sample consisted of peripheral blood. The J gene is TRBJ1-2, the V gene TRBV6-1; D remains ambiguous. The CDR3 loop is CASSEVVWNYGYTF. The CDR3 DNA reads as TGTGCCAGCAGTGAAGTAGTTTGGAACTATGGCTACACCTTC.